This TCR beta chain was identified during a study of regulatory T cells in long-lasting Graves disease. Arm-PCR of CDR3 regions with iRepertoire HTBI primers generated TCR beta libraries. TCRdb recomputed calls from the multiplex PCR reads with MiXCR, one row per CDR3 protein. The table has roughly 250,000 distinct CDR3 sequences, around a sixth seen once. The CDR3 length is 15 residues. Germline trimming cut 1 base from V and 5 bases from J; bases unmatched to any gene: 4. CDR1 is SGHDT and CDR2 is YYEEEE in the germline V gene. The sample's time point: newly diagnosed GD, antithyroid drugs for less than 3 months. With RNA extracted from PBMCs as input, the TCR library was made. This clonotype was seen ten or more times. These data were also reused for a study on T cells in Graves' hyperthyroidism and ophthalmopathy.

The receptor was isolated from a woman aged 25 to 39 with Graves disease. The V and J genes are TRBV5-6 and TRBJ2-1; the match to TRBD2 covers 9 bases. The input for sequencing was peripheral blood mononuclear cells (PBMCs), taken at new diagnosis, from a patient treated with antithyroid drugs. The CDR3 coding sequence is TGTGCCAGCAGCTTGATCGCGGGGGGGAACAATGAGCAGTTCTTC. It yields the protein CASSLIAGGNNEQFF.